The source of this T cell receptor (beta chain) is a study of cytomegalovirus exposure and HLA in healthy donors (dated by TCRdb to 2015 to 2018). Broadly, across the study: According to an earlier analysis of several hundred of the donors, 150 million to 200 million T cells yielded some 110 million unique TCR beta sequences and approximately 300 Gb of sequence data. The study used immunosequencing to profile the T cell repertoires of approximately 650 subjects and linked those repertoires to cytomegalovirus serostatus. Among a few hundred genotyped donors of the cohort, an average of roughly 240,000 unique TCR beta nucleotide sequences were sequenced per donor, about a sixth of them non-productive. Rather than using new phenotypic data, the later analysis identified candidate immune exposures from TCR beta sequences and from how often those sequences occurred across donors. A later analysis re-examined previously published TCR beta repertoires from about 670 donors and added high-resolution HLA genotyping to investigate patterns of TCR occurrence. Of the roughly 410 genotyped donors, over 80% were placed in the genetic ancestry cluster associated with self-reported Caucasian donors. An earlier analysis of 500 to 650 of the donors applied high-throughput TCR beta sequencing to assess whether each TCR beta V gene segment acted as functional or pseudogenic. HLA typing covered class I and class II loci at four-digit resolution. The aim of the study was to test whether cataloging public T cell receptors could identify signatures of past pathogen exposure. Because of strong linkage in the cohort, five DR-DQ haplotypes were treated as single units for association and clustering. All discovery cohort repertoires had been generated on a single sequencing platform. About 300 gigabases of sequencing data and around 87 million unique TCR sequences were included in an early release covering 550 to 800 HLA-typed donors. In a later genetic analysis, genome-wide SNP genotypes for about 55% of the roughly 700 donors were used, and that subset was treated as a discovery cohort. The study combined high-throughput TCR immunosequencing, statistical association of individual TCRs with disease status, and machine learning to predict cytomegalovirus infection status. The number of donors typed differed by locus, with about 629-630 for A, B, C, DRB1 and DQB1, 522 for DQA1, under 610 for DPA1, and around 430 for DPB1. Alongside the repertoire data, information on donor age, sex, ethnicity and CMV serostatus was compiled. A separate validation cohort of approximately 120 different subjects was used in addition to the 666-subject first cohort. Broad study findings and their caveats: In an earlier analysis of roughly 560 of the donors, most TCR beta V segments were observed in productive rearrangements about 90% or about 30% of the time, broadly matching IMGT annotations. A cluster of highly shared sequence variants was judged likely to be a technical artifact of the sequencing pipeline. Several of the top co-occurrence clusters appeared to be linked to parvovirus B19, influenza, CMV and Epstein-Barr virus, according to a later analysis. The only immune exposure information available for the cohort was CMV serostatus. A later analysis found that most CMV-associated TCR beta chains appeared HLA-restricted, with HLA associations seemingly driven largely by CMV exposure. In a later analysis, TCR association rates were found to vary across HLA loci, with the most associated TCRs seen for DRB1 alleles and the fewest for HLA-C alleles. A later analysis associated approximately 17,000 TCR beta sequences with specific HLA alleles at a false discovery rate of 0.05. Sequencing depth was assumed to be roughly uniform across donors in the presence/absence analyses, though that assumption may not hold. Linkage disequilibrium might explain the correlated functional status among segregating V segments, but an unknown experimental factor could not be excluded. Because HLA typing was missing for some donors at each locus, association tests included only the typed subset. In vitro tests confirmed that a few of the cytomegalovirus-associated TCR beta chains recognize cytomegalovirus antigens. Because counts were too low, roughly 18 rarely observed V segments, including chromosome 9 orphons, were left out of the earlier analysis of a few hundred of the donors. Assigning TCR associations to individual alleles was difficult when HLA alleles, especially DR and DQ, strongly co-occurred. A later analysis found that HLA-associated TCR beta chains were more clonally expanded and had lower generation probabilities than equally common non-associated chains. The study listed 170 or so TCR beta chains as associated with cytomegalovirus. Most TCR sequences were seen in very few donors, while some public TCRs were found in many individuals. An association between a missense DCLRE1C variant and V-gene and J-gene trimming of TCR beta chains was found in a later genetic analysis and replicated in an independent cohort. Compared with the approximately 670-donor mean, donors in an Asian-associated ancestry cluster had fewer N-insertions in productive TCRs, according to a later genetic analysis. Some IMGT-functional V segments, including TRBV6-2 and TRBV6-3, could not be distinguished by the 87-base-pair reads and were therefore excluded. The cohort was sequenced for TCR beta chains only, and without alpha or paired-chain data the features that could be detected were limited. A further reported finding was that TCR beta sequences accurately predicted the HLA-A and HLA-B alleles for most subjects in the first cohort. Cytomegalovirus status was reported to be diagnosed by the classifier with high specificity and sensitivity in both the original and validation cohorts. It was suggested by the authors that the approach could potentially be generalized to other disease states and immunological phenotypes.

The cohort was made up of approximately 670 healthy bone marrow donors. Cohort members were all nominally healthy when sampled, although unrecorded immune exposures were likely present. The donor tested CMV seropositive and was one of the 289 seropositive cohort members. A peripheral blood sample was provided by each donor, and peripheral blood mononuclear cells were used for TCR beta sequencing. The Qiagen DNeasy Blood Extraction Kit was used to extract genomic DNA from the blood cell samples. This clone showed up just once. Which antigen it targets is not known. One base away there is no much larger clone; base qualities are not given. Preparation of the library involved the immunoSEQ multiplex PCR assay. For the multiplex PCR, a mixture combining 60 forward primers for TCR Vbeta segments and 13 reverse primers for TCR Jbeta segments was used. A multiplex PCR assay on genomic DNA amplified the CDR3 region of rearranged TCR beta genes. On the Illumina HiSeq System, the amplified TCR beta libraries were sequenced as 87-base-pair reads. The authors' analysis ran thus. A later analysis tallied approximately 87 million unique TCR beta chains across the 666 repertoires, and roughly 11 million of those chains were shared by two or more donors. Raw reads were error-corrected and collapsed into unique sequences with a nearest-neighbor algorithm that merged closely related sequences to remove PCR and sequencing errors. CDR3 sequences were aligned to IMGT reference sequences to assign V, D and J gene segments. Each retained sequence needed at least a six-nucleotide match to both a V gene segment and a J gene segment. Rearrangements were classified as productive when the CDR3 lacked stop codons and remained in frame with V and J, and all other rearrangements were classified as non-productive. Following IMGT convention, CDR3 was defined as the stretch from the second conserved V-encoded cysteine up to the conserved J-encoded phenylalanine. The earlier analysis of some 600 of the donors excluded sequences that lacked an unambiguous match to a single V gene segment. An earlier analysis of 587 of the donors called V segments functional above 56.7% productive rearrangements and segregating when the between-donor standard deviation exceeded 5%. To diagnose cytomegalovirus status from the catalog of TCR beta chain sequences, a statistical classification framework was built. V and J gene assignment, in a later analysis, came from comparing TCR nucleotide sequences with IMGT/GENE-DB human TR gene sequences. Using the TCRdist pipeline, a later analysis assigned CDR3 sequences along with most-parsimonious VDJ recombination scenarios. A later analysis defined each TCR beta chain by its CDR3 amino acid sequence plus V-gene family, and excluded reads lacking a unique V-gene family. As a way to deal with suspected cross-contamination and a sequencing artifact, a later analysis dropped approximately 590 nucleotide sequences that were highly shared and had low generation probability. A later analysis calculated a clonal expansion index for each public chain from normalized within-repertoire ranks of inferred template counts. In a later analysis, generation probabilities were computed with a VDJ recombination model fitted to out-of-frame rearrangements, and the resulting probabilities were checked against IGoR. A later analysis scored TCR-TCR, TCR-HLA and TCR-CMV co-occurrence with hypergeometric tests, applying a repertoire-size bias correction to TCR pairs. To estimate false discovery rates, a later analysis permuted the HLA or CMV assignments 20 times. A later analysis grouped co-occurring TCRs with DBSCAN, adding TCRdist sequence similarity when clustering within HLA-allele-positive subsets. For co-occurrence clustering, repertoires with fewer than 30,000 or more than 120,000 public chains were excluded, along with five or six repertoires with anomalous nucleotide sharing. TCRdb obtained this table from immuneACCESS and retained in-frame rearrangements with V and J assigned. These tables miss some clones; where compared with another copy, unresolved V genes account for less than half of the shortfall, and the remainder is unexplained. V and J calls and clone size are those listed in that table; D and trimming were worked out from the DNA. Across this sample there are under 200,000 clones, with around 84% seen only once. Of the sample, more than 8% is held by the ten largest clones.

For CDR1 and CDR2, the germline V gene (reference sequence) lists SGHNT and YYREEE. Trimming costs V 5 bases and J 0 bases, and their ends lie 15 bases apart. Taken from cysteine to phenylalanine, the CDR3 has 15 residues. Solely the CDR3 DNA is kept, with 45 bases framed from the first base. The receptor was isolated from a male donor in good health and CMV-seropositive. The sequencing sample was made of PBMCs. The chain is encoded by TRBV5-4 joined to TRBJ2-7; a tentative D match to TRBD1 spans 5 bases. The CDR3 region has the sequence CASRSQGRSSYEQYF. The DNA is TGTGCCAGCAGAAGCCAGGGAAGGAGCTCCTACGAGCAGTACTTC.